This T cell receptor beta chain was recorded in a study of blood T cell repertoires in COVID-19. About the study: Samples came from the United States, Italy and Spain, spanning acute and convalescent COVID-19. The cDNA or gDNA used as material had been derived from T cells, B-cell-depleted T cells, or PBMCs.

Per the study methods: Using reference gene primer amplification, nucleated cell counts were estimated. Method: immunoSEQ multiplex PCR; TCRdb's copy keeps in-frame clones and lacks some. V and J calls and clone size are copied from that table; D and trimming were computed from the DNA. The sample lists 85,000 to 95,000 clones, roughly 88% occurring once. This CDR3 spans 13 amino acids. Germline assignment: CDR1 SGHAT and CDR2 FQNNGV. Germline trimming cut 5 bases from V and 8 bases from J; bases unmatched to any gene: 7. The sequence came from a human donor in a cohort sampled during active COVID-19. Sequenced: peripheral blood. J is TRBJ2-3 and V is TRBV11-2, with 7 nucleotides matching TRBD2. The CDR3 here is CASSPHSGGTQYF. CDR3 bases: TGTGCCAGCAGCCCCCATTCGGGGGGTACGCAGTATTTT.